Listed below are T cell receptor beta chains from one sample, sequenced in a study of blood T cell repertoires in COVID-19. TCRdb's copy holds only in-frame clones and misses some; the assay was immunoSEQ multiplex PCR. There are 300,000 to 350,000 clones in the sample; 75% to 90% occur only once, and under 2.5% lies in the top ten. The sequencing sample was made of PBMCs or T cells enriched from blood (not recorded which). The receptors derive from a man in his thirties or forties who had recovered from COVID-19. Each CDR3 is given with its conserved first and last residue. Each record gives: V gene, clone size, D gene, J gene, CDR3 DNA, CDR3 protein. The D gene is left open where the match is weak. The size of a clone is reported for some rows only, either as once, few or many, or as a class for expanded clones.

V: TRBV14; size: NA; D: NA; J: TRBJ2-3; DNA: TGTGCCAGCAGCCAAGAACGTGTGGCGGGGTACACAGATACGCAGTATTTT; CDR3: CASSQERVAGYTDTQYF
V: TRBV5-6; size: NA; D: TRBD1; J: TRBJ1-2; DNA: TGTGCCAGCAGCTTGGCACAGGGGTTATCCTATGGCTACACCTTC; CDR3: CASSLAQGLSYGYTF
V: TRBV18; size: few; D: TRBD1; J: TRBJ1-2; DNA: TGTGCCAGCTCACCTGGACAGGGGATCTATGGCTACACCTTC; CDR3: CASSPGQGIYGYTF
V: TRBV19; size: NA; D: NA; J: TRBJ1-4; DNA: TGTGCCAGTATCCAGGGTCCAACTAATGAAAAACTGTTTTTT; CDR3: CASIQGPTNEKLFF
V: TRBV7-4; size: NA; D: TRBD2; J: TRBJ2-3; DNA: TGTGCCAGCAACGTTCTAGCGGGGAGGGCAGATACGCAGTATTTT; CDR3: CASNVLAGRADTQYF
V: TRBV7-9; size: NA; D: NA; J: TRBJ2-1; DNA: TGTGCCAGCAGCTTAGCTACTCGCTATGAGCAGTTCTTC; CDR3: CASSLATRYEQFF
V: TRBV24-1; size: NA; D: NA; J: TRBJ1-2; DNA: TGTGCCACCAGTCCGGGACTTGGCTACACCTTC; CDR3: CATSPGLGYTF
V: TRBV29-1; size: few; D: NA; J: TRBJ1-2; DNA: TGCAGCGTTGGGCTTGACTATGGCTACACCTTC; CDR3: CSVGLDYGYTF
V: TRBV5-8; size: NA; D: TRBD1; J: TRBJ2-7; DNA: TGTGCCAGCAGGTATAGGACAGGGCTTTACGAGCAGTACTTC; CDR3: CASRYRTGLYEQYF
V: TRBV3-1/TRBV3-2; size: NA; D: NA; J: TRBJ2-6; DNA: TGTGCCAGCAGCCCGCATTCCCCAGGGCGGACCTCTGGGGCCAACGTCCTGACTTTC; CDR3: CASSPHSPGRTSGANVLTF
V: TRBV7-3; size: NA; D: TRBD2; J: TRBJ2-3; DNA: TGTGCCAGCAGCGCCGGGAGAGGCGGGGGTAATACGCAGTATTTT; CDR3: CASSAGRGGGNTQYF
V: TRBV14; size: NA; D: NA; J: TRBJ1-6; DNA: TGTGCCAGCAGCCAAAAAGCTACAGGGAATTCACCCCTCCACTTT; CDR3: CASSQKATGNSPLHF
V: TRBV4-1; size: NA; D: TRBD1; J: TRBJ1-4; DNA: TGCGCCAGCAGCCGGACAGGGGGCGAAAAACTGTTTTTT; CDR3: CASSRTGGEKLFF
V: TRBV5-1; size: once; D: TRBD2; J: TRBJ2-5; DNA: TGCGCCAGCAGCCCTGGGACTACTAAAGAGACCCAGTACTTC; CDR3: CASSPGTTKETQYF
V: TRBV6-1; size: NA; D: NA; J: TRBJ1-2; DNA: TGTGCCAGCAGTGACCTCAGGGTTGGCTACACCTTC; CDR3: CASSDLRVGYTF
V: TRBV7-2; size: NA; D: NA; J: TRBJ1-4; DNA: TGTGCCAGCAGCCCTCGGGGGGATCGGGAAAAACTGTTTTTT; CDR3: CASSPRGDREKLFF
V: TRBV6-5; size: NA; D: NA; J: TRBJ1-2; DNA: TGTGCCAGCAGTTATGCGGGGAATGGCTACACCTTC; CDR3: CASSYAGNGYTF
V: TRBV7-6; size: NA; D: TRBD1; J: TRBJ2-7; DNA: TGTGCCAGCAGCGGGGGACAGGGGAAGACCTACGAGCAGTACTTC; CDR3: CASSGGQGKTYEQYF
V: TRBV2; size: NA; D: TRBD1; J: TRBJ2-3; DNA: TGTGCCAGCAGAGAGGGACAGGGGACAGATACGCAGTATTTT; CDR3: CASREGQGTDTQYF
V: TRBV12-2; size: NA; D: NA; J: TRBJ2-7; DNA: TGTGCAAGTCTCCTCTCCGGGGGATCCTACGAGCAGTACTTC; CDR3: CASLLSGGSYEQYF
V: TRBV30; size: NA; D: TRBD1; J: TRBJ1-1; DNA: TGTGCCTGCGCTAGGGGGCTGGAAACTGAAGCTTTCTTT; CDR3: CACARGLETEAFF
V: TRBV18; size: NA; D: NA; J: TRBJ2-7; DNA: TGTGCCAGCTCACTGACAGAGACAGCCATTTCCTACGAGCAGTACTTC; CDR3: CASSLTETAISYEQYF
V: TRBV3-1/TRBV3-2; size: NA; D: TRBD1; J: TRBJ1-1; DNA: TGTGCCAGCAGCCAAGGCACAGGGGCGCCGGCTTTCTTT; CDR3: CASSQGTGAPAFF
V: TRBV6-6; size: NA; D: TRBD2; J: TRBJ2-7; DNA: TGTGCCAGCATCGCTGGGACTAGCGGGTACGAGCAGTACTTC; CDR3: CASIAGTSGYEQYF
V: TRBV5-4; size: NA; D: TRBD1; J: TRBJ1-4; DNA: TGTGCCAGCAGCCCAGGGGGAACCAGGGATGAAAAACTGTTTTTT; CDR3: CASSPGGTRDEKLFF
V: TRBV20-1; size: NA; D: TRBD2; J: TRBJ2-7; DNA: TGCAGTGCTAGTGAGGCGGGGGGAACCTACGAGCAGTACTTC; CDR3: CSASEAGGTYEQYF
V: TRBV19; size: once; D: TRBD1; J: TRBJ2-7; DNA: TGTGCCAGTAGTGAGGGACAGGCCTCCTACGAGCAGTACTTC; CDR3: CASSEGQASYEQYF
V: TRBV2; size: NA; D: TRBD1; J: TRBJ1-2; DNA: TGTGCCAGCAGTTGGGACAGGGCCGGTGGCTACACCTTC; CDR3: CASSWDRAGGYTF
V: TRBV2; size: NA; D: NA; J: TRBJ1-5; DNA: TGTGCCAGCAGGGGTAGCCAGCCCCAGCATTTT; CDR3: CASRGSQPQHF